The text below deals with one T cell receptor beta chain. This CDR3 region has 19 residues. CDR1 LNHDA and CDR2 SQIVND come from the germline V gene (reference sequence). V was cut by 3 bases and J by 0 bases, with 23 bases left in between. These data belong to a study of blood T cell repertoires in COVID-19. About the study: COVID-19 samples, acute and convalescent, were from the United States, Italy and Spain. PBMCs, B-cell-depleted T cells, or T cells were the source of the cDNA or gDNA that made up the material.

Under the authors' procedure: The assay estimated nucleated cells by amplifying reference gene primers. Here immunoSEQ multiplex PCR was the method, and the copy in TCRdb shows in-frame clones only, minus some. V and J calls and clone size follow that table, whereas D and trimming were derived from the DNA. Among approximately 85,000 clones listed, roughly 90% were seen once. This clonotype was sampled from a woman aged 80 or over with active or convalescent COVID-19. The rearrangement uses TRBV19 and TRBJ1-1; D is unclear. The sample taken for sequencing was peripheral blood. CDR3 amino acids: CASSILPRGRRHMNTEAFF. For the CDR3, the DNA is TGTGCCAGTAGTATCCTCCCCCGGGGAAGAAGACACATGAACACTGAAGCTTTCTTT.